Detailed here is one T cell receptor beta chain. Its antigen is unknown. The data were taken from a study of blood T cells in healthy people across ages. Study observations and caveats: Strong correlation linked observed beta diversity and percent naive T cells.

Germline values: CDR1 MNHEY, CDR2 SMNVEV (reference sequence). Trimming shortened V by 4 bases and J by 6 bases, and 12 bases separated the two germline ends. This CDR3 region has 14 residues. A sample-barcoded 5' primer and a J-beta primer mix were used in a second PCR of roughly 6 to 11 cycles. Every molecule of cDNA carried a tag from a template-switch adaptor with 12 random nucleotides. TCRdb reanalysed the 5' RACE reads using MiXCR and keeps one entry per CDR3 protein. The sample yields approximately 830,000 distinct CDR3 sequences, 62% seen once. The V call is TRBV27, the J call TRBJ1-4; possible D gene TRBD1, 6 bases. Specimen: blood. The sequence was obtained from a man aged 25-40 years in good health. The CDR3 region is CASSSTGYHEKLFF. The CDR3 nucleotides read TGTGCCAGCAGTTCCACAGGGTATCATGAAAAACTGTTTTTT.